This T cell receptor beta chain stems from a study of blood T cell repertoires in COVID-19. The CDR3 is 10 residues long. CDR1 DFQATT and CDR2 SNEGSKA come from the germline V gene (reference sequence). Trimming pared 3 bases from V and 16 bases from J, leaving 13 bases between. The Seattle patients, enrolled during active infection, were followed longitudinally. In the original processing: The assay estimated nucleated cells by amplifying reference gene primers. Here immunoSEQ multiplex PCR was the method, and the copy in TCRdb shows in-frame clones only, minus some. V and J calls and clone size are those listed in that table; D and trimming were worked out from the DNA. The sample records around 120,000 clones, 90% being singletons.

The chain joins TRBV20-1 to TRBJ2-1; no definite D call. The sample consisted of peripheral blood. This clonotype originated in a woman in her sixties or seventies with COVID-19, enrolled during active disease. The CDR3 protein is CSASLESPFF. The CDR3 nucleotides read TGCAGTGCTAGCCTAGAATCTCCCTTCTTC.